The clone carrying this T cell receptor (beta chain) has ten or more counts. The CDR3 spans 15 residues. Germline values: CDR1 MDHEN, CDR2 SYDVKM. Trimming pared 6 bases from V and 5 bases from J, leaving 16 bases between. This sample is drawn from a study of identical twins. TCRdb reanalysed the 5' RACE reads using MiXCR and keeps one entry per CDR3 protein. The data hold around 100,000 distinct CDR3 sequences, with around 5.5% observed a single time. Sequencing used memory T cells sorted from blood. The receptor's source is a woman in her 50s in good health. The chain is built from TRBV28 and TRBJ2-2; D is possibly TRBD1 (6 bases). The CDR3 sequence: CASSYLTGRTGELFF. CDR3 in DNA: TGTGCCAGCAGCTACCTGACAGGCCGGACCGGGGAGCTGTTTTTT.